The 18 T cell receptor beta chains below all came from one sample that was sequenced in a study of PD-L1 blockade in urothelial cancer. Noted time point: pretreatment peripheral blood. Measured with immunoSEQ multiplex PCR; TCRdb has only the in-frame clones, and not every one. The table shows under 50,000 clones, with more than 75% occurring only once. Sample: PBMCs, taken around atezolizumab (anti-PD-L1) treatment. All receptors derive from a man aged 50 to 60 with urothelial cancer.

The chain couples TRBV7-8 to TRBJ2-7, with D tentatively TRBD2 (6 bases). V dropped 7 bases and J dropped 6 bases, with 19 bases sitting between them. CDR1 and CDR2 (germline): SGHVS, FQNEAQ. The CDR3 extends over 14 amino acids. The DNA of the CDR3 is TGTGCCAGCACCCAGGCGGGAAAGGGTCGCGAGCAGTACTTC. Amino acid sequence: CASTQAGKGREQYF.

This chain links TRBV19 with TRBJ1-1, with D maybe TRBD1 (5 bases). CDR3 length equals 14 residues. Trimming removed 7 bases from V and 1 base from J, with 13 bases in between. CDR1 LNHDA and CDR2 SQIVND come from the germline V gene (reference sequence). CDR3 nucleotides: TGTGCCAGTAAGGAGCGGGGCCAGAACACTGAAGCTTTCTTT. It yields the protein CASKERGQNTEAFF.

V usage is TRBV9 and J usage is TRBJ2-2; 7 bases are shared with TRBD1. In germline, CDR1 is SGDLS, CDR2 YYNGEE. J was trimmed by 4 bases and V by 2 bases; bases with no gene match: 5. The CDR3 consists of 15 residues. CDR3 nucleotide sequence: TGTGCCAGCAGCGTGTTTGGACAGGCCACCGGGGAGCTGTTTTTT. Amino acids: CASSVFGQATGELFF.

About this clone: A junction end diverges from the germline sequence, so it may reflect a read error. This sequence joins TRBV7-7 and TRBJ2-5, with D perhaps matching TRBD2 (6 bases). The CDR3 is 13 amino acids. From germline, CDR1 is SSHAT and CDR2 FNYEAQ (reference sequence). In DNA, the CDR3 is TGTGCTAGCAGCTTAAATCGGGGGGAGACCCAGTACTTC. Translating it yields CASSLNRGETQYF.

This sequence joins TRBV11-3 and TRBJ2-5; D perhaps matches TRBD1 (5 bases). Trimming stripped 5 bases from V and 2 bases from J, with 15 bases between. Germline assignment: CDR1 SGHNT and CDR2 YENEEA. This CDR3 contains 15 residues. The CDR3 is CASSPGSAGQETQYF. CDR3 coding DNA: TGTGCCAGCAGCCCCGGGTCAGCAGGGCAAGAGACCCAGTACTTC.

This clone was found once. The chain is built from TRBV6-5 and TRBJ1-2; 9 nucleotides match TRBD1. The CDR3 covers 12 residues. Germline CDR1 and CDR2: MNHEY and SVGAGI. The ends lost 4 bases at V and 8 bases at J; junction bases unmatched: 2. CDR3 DNA sequence: TGTGCCAGCAGTTGGACAGGGGAGGGCTACACCTTC. This encodes CASSWTGEGYTF.

A word on this clone: This specimen includes other DNA sequences encoding the same CDR3. The rearrangement uses TRBV7-9 and TRBJ1-1; D unresolved. This CDR3 is built from 14 residues. The ends were cut back, 2 bases at V and 0 bases at J, with 7 bases in the middle. CDR1 SEHNR and CDR2 FQNEAQ come from the germline V gene (reference sequence). The CDR3: CASSLRGLNTEAFF. DNA of the CDR3: TGTGCCAGCAGCTTAAGAGGGCTGAACACTGAAGCTTTCTTT.

The chain joins TRBV7-9 to TRBJ1-5; D unresolved. V lost 5 bases and J 6 bases, leaving 11 bases between the germline ends. The CDR3 is 13 residues long. Germline V gives CDR1 SEHNR, CDR2 FQNEAQ (reference sequence). The DNA of the CDR3 is TGTGCCAGCAGCGCCCAGGCTGGTCAGCCCCAGCATTTT. Its protein is CASSAQAGQPQHF.

The chain couples TRBV30 to TRBJ1-1, with unresolved D. Trimming pared 2 bases from V and 1 base from J, leaving 8 bases between. This CDR3 is built from 13 residues. Per the germline V gene, CDR1 is GTSNPN and CDR2 is SVGIG (reference sequence). In DNA form, the CDR3 reads TGTGCCTGGAGTTATACAAGGAACACTGAAGCTTTCTTT. Protein: CAWSYTRNTEAFF.

The chain's CDR3 is CASSLAGGISSRAEAFF. As DNA, the CDR3 is TGTGCCAGCAGCTTAGCAGGGGGCATAAGTTCAAGGGCTGAAGCTTTCTTT. The J gene is TRBJ1-1, the V gene TRBV7-2, with 7 bases that match TRBD1. The CDR3 consists of 17 residues. Germline V gives CDR1 SGHTA, CDR2 FQGNSA. The V segment lost 0 bases and the J segment 6 bases; nucleotides outside the gene matches: 13.

In this sample, this clone turned up once. The V and J genes are TRBV9 and TRBJ1-1, with D hard to call. V lost 4 bases and J lost 3, with 7 bases in between. Germline V gives CDR1 SGDLS, CDR2 YYNGEE. The CDR3 sequence is 12 residues long. CDR3 residues: CASSRGDTEAFF. The CDR3 DNA sequence: TGTGCCAGCAGCCGGGGTGACACTGAAGCTTTCTTT.

This clone appeared a few times. The CDR3 DNA reads as TGTGGGGCGGGCTATGGCTACACCTTC. Translating it yields CGAGYGYTF. The chain combines TRBV28 with TRBJ1-2; the D is unclear. CDR3 length: 9 amino acids. Germline V lookup: CDR1 MDHEN, CDR2 SYDVKM.

This sequence joins TRBV30 and TRBJ2-1; TRBD2 agrees at 8 bases. The V gene end was trimmed by 1 base and the J gene end by 7 bases; junction bases not matched to a gene: 9. The CDR3 is made up of 15 amino acids. The germline V gene has CDR1 GTSNPN and CDR2 SVGIG (reference sequence). This CDR3 reads CAWSGGLALSNEQFF. CDR3 coding DNA: TGTGCCTGGAGTGGAGGACTAGCCTTGTCGAATGAGCAGTTCTTC.

The CDR3 DNA reads as TGTGCCAGCAGCTCGCCGGGACAGCAGAACACCGGGGAGCTGTTTTTT. Translating it yields CASSSPGQQNTGELFF. This sequence joins TRBV11-2 and TRBJ2-2; 7 nucleotides align to TRBD1. Per germline, CDR1 SGHAT and CDR2 FQNNGV. The CDR3 loop spans 16 amino acids. Germline trimming cut 4 bases from V and 1 base from J; bases unmatched to any gene: 6.

This clone was recorded at least ten times. CDR3 nucleotides: TGTGCCAGCAGTTTATCCACAGTGTTGCTTTCTAATGAGCAGTTCTTC. This translates into CASSLSTVLLSNEQFF. The chain has TRBV27 and TRBJ2-1; D is uncertain. The CDR3 totals 16 residues. Trimming shortened V by 0 bases and J by 7 bases, and 16 bases separated the two germline ends. Germline CDR1 is MNHEY and CDR2 is SMNVEV (reference sequence).

This chain links TRBV19 with TRBJ1-2; the D gene is possibly TRBD1 (5 bases). Germline V gene lookup returns CDR1 LNHDA and CDR2 SQIVND (reference sequence). Trimming took off 1 base at V and 2 bases at J, with 8 bases between the two ends. This CDR3 region has 14 residues. The CDR3 loop is CASSIGYRNYGYTF. The CDR3 DNA sequence: TGTGCCAGTAGTATAGGATACAGGAACTATGGCTACACCTTC.

The chain recombines TRBV11-2 with TRBJ1-4; 9 bases map to TRBD1. Germline lookup yields CDR1 SGHAT and CDR2 FQNNGV. CDR3 size: 15 residues. V was clipped by 1 base and J by 8 bases; unmatched bases: 5. Here the CDR3 DNA reads TGTGCCAGCAGCTTAGCGGACAGGGGTGGGGAAAAACTGTTTTTT. Translation: CASSLADRGGEKLFF.

This clone was found once. CDR3 coding DNA: TGTGCCAGCAGCCGGGGACTAGCGTTCACCGGGGAGCTGTTTTTT. Its translation: CASSRGLAFTGELFF. V usage is TRBV5-4 and J usage is TRBJ2-2; TRBD2 aligns across 10 bases. The V segment lost 4 bases and the J segment 4 bases; nucleotides outside the gene matches: 4. The CDR3 consists of 15 residues. CDR1 is SGHNT, CDR2 YYREEE, per germline (reference sequence).